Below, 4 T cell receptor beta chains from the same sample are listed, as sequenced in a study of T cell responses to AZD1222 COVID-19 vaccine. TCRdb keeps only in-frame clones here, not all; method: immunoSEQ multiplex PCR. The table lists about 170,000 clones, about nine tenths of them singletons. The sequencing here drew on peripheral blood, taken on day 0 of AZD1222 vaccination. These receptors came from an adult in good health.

This CDR3 reads CASSSGGTGTEAFF. Here the CDR3 DNA reads TGTGCCAGCAGCTCAGGGGGAACGGGCACTGAAGCTTTCTTT. The gene calls are TRBV11-2 and TRBJ1-1; TRBD1 agrees at 7 bases. There are 14 residues in the CDR3. Per the germline V gene, CDR1 is SGHAT and CDR2 is FQNNGV. V was clipped by 4 bases and J by 4 bases; unmatched bases: 6.

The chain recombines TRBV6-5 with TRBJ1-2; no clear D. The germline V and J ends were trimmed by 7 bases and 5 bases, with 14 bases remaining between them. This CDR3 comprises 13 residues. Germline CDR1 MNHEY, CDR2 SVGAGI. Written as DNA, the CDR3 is TGTGCCAGCACAAACCGGGCAGAGTATGGCTACACCTTC. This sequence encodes CASTNRAEYGYTF.

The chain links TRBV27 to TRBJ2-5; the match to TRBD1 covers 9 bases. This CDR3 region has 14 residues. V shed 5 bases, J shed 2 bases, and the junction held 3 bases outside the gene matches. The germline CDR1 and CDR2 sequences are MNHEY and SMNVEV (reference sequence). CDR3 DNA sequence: TGTGCCAGCAGTAACAGGGGGCCTCAAGAGACCCAGTACTTC. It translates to CASSNRGPQETQYF.

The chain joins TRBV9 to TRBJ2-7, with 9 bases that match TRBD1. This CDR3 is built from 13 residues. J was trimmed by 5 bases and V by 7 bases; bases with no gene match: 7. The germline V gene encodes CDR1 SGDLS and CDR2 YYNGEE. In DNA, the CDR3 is TGTGCCAGCCAGGGACAGGGTGCTAACGAGCAGTACTTC. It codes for CASQGQGANEQYF.